The 16 T cell receptor beta chains below were found in one sample sequenced in a study of T cells in women clearing cervical HPV infection. TCRdb's table, derived via immunoSEQ multiplex PCR, lists solely in-frame clones and lacks some. This sample contains tens of thousands of clones. Sequencing was done on a sample of blood buffy coat. The receptor set was obtained from a woman between 18 and 69 years old with a cervical HPV16 infection that either progressed to CIN3+ or cleared (not recorded which).

A remark on this clone: The read terminates 3 residues before the CDR3 end, so the remaining end is supplied by the germline J gene. The V call is TRBV5-1, the J call TRBJ2-2, with D possibly TRBD1 on 5 matching bases. V lost 4 bases and J lost 4, with 11 bases in between. From germline, CDR1 is SGHRS and CDR2 YFSETQ. This CDR3 contains 14 residues. The CDR3 spells CASSIDSTTGELFF. The DNA read from the CDR3 is TGCGCCAGCAGCATAGACAGTACCACCGGGGAG.

As concerns this clone: A junction end diverges from the germline sequence, so it may reflect a read error. The CDR3 end is not reached by the read, which stops 3 residues before it; the germline J gene fills it in. The sample contains more than one DNA sequence encoding this CDR3. V usage is TRBV14 and J usage is TRBJ1-1; D gene uncertain. The germline gives CDR1 SGHDN, CDR2 FVKESK. CDR3 length equals 14 residues. The covered CDR3 bases are TGTGCCAGCAGCCAAGTTTATGCTATCACTGAG. This translates into CASSQVYAITE. The entire CDR3 sequence reads CASSQVYAITEAFF. The complete variable domain, with remaining parts taken from reference TRBV14 and TRBJ1-1, reads EAGVTQFPSHSVIEKGQTVTLRCDPISGHDNLYWYRRVMGKEIKFLLHFVKESKQDESGMPNNRFLAERTGGTYSTLKVQPAELEDSGVYFCASSQVYAITEAFFGQGTRLTVV.

CDR3: CASSLPPTGTYEQYF. CDR3 bases read: TGCGCCAGCAGTCTTCCCCCGACAGGAACCTACGAG. The chain combines TRBV23-1 with TRBJ2-7; possible D gene TRBD1, 6 bases. The CDR3 extends 3 residues past the end of the read, so its final part is completed from the germline J gene. TRBV23-1 is an ORF, with its function uncertain. The CDR3 runs to 15 residues. Trimming stripped 4 bases from V and 2 bases from J, with 15 bases between.

A note on this clone: The read comes to an end 3 residues before the CDR3 does, leaving the germline J gene to fill in the end. The chain links TRBV20-1 to TRBJ1-6; TRBD1 might be the D (5 bases). V lost 5 bases and J 5 bases, leaving 31 bases between the germline ends. Germline CDR1 and CDR2: DFQATT and SNEGSKA (reference sequence). The CDR3 covers 20 residues. The DNA read from the CDR3 is TGCAGTGCTTCCCCTACCTGGGGCCGGCCTACAGAATATAATAATTCACCC. The encoded protein is CSASPTWGRPTEYNNSP. The CDR3 in its entirety is CSASPTWGRPTEYNNSPLHF.

Regarding this clone: The read is 3 residues too short to cover the CDR3 end, so that end is filled in from the germline J gene. The chain links TRBV20-1 to TRBJ1-1, with TRBD1 matching over 8 bases. Germline loops: CDR1 DFQATT, CDR2 SNEGSKA (reference sequence). V trimming: 2 bases; J trimming: 1 base; junction bases outside the gene matches: 9. The CDR3 totals 16 residues. CDR3 in amino acids: CSARRQGINKNTEAFF. CDR3 DNA (partial): TGCAGTGCTAGACGACAGGGGATTAATAAGAACACTGAA.

Comment on this clone: The read terminates 3 residues before the CDR3 end, so the remaining end is supplied by the germline J gene. The V call is TRBV20-1, the J call TRBJ2-3; 8 bases line up with TRBD1. V gave up 6 bases and J gave up 1 base; unmatched junction bases: 3. CDR1 and CDR2 (germline): DFQATT, SNEGSKA (reference sequence). The CDR3 sequence is 13 residues long. The CDR3 is CSAPTGGTDTQYF. Incomplete CDR3 DNA: TGCAGTGCCCCGACAGGGGGCACAGATACG.

Note on this clone: From the germline J gene comes the end of the CDR3, since the read stops 3 residues before it. The chain is built from TRBV13 and TRBJ1-5; D call uncertain. V was pared by 2 bases and J by 7 bases, with 6 bases between. Germline CDR1 PRHDT, CDR2 FYEKMQ (reference sequence). CDR3 length: 12 amino acids. CDR3 region: CASSLHRQPQHF. CDR3 DNA, as far as it was read: TGTGCCAGCAGCTTACATCGGCAGCCC.

With respect to this clone: The CDR3 is cut off 3 residues early in the read; its end comes from the germline J gene. The rearrangement joins TRBV18 to TRBJ2-7; 7 bases match TRBD1. This CDR3 is built from 15 residues. J lost 5 bases, V lost 2 bases, and 9 bases had no gene match. Per germline, CDR1 KGHSH and CDR2 LQKENI. CDR3 bases read: TGTGCCAGCTCACCAAATGAGGGGGCGATGGACGAG. This gives the protein CASSPNEGAMDE. The entire CDR3 protein is CASSPNEGAMDEQYF.

In regard to this clone: The CDR3 end lies 3 residues beyond the end of the read and is filled in from the germline J gene. The chain combines TRBV5-1 with TRBJ2-1; 9 positions agree with TRBD1. The CDR3 sequence is 15 residues long. CDR1 SGHRS and CDR2 YFSETQ come from the germline V gene. The J segment lost 8 bases and the V segment lost 6 bases, leaving 12 bases of the junction unmatched. Here the CDR3 reads CASNLRGQGSDEQFF. CDR3 DNA, as far as it was read: TGCGCCAGCAACCTCCGGGGACAGGGCAGCGATGAG. Drawing the rest from reference TRBV5-1 and TRBJ2-1, the complete variable domain is KAGVTQTPRYLIKTRGQQVTLSCSPISGHRSVSWYQQTPGQGLQFLFEYFSETQRNKGNFPGRFSGRQFSNSRSEMNVSTLELGDSALYLCASNLRGQGSDEQFFGPGTRLTVL.

A word on this clone: The read ends 3 residues before the CDR3 terminus; that terminus is restored from the germline J gene. The chain carries TRBV5-1 and TRBJ2-2, with D maybe TRBD1 (6 bases). CDR1 and CDR2 from the germline V gene are SGHRS and YFSETQ. The CDR3 extends over 17 amino acids. V was trimmed by 1 base and J by 0 bases, leaving 13 bases between them. CDR3 sequence reads: CASSLRQGPSNTGELFF. CDR3 DNA, as far as it was read: TGCGCCAGCAGCTTGAGGCAGGGGCCTTCGAACACCGGGGAG.

Concerning this clone itself: The CDR3 end is not reached by the read, which stops 3 residues before it; the germline J gene fills it in. The chain employs TRBV28 and TRBJ2-1; D remains unclear. With 6 bases removed from V and 5 bases from J, the gap between germline ends came to 5 bases. Germline V gene lookup returns CDR1 MDHEN and CDR2 SYDVKM. This CDR3 is built from 11 residues. The CDR3 reads CASRRDNEQFF. The DNA read from the CDR3 is TGTGCCAGCAGACGGGACAATGAG.

As for this clone: The DNA ends 3 residues before the CDR3 does, and the rest of the CDR3 is filled in from the germline J gene. This chain links TRBV10-2 with TRBJ1-2; D not certain. CDR3 length: 14 residues. Germline CDR1 reads WSHSY; CDR2 reads SAAADI. V lost 7 bases and J lost 4, with 16 bases in between. CDR3: CASKTEGRGYGYTF. CDR3 DNA, as far as it was read: TGCGCCAGCAAAACGGAAGGGCGGGGCTATGGC.

To note about this clone: The CDR3 end lies 3 residues beyond the end of the read and is filled in from the germline J gene. This chain joins TRBV29-1 and TRBJ2-7, with 7 bases lining up with TRBD1. Germline assignment: CDR1 SQVTM and CDR2 ANQGSEA. Unmatched junction bases numbered 5, after V lost 3 bases and J lost 3 bases. The CDR3 spans 13 residues. CDR3 DNA (partial): TGCAGCGTTGAGGGGGACAGCTTCTACGAG. Translating it yields CSVEGDSFYE. The whole CDR3 sequence is CSVEGDSFYEQYF.

With respect to this clone: Read sequence stops 3 residues before the CDR3 end, and the germline J gene provides the missing end. J is TRBJ2-1 and V is TRBV2; 11 positions match TRBD1. CDR1 and CDR2 from the germline V gene are SNHLY and FYNNEI. V dropped 7 bases and J dropped 4; count of bases not matched to a gene: 6. The CDR3 has 15 amino acids. The CDR3 region is CASNTGTGGYNEQFF. CDR3 DNA, as far as it was read: TGTGCCAGCAACACCGGGACAGGGGGATACAATGAG.

Details on this clone: The CDR3 end is not reached by the read, which stops 3 residues before it; the germline J gene fills it in. The chain uses TRBV29-1 and TRBJ2-5; no reliable D call. CDR1 is SQVTM, CDR2 ANQGSEA, per germline. The CDR3 totals 11 residues. Between the trimmed V and J ends, which lost 4 bases and 3 bases, there was a span of 6 bases. Partial CDR3 DNA: TGCAGCGTTGTACCGGAAGAGACC. This gives the protein CSVVPEET. From start to end, the CDR3 is CSVVPEETQYF.

The CDR3 DNA, read in part, is TGTGCCAGCAGTGACACAGCGGGGGATCTCTCAGTCGGTTATACG. This codes for CASSDTAGDLSVGYT. The CDR3 reads in full as CASSDTAGDLSVGYTQYF. The chain has TRBV2 and TRBJ2-3; 8 bases align to TRBD2. The read stops 3 residues short of the end of the CDR3; the missing end is completed from the germline J gene. Germline V gives CDR1 SNHLY, CDR2 FYNNEI. With 3 bases clipped from V and 7 bases from J, the junction kept 18 bases outside the gene matches. This CDR3 comprises 18 residues. The variable domain in full, completed from reference TRBV2 and TRBJ2-3, reads EPEVTQTPSHQVTQMGQEVILRCVPISNHLYFYWYRQILGQKVEFLVSFYNNEISEKSEIFDDQFSVERPDGSNFTLKIRSTKLEDSAMYFCASSDTAGDLSVGYTQYFGPGTRLTVL.